These 2 T cell receptor beta chains share one sample of origin, sequenced in a study of shared clonotypes between healthy human individuals. Clones were read by immunoSEQ multiplex PCR, and TCRdb kept only the in-frame ones, dropping some. The table lists 2.3 million or so clones, approximately 93% of them singletons, with about 0.37% in the top ten. The sequencing input was naive CD4+ T cells from PBMCs. Noted subset: CD45RA+ positively selected. The receptors shown here come from a young man in good health. Some clones in this sample may be carry-over from other donors' samples.

V gene TRBV30 combines with J gene TRBJ1-4, with D tentatively TRBD1 (6 bases). This CDR3 region has 14 residues. The germline V gene has CDR1 GTSNPN and CDR2 SVGIG (reference sequence). The V end lost 3 bases, the J end lost 5 bases, and 13 bases lay between the germline ends. This CDR3 reads CAWRLAGANEKLFF. DNA of the CDR3: TGTGCCTGGAGACTGGCAGGGGCCAATGAAAAACTGTTTTTT.

The V gene is TRBV28, the J gene TRBJ2-1; the match to TRBD2 covers 7 bases. The CDR3 loop spans 14 amino acids. The V gene end was trimmed by 6 bases and the J gene end by 6 bases; junction bases not matched to a gene: 8. The germline gives CDR1 MDHEN, CDR2 SYDVKM. CDR3 coding DNA: TGTGCCAGCAGAAGCGGGACTCCGCTCAATGAGCAGTTCTTC. Amino acids: CASRSGTPLNEQFF.